A single sample is the source of the 7 T cell receptor beta chains below, sequenced in a study of CD8 T cells in ankylosing spondylitis. Notes on the study in general: What seemed typical of ankylosing spondylitis blood was a TCR beta motif built from eight highly homologous variants.

No antigen has been identified for these receptors. TCRdb analysed the 5' RACE reads with MiXCR anew, one entry per CDR3 protein. The sample has about 840,000 distinct CDR3 sequences; about an eighth are singletons. Sequenced: blood, either unsorted or a sorted T cell fraction (not recorded which). Every receptor here comes from a male donor with ankylosing spondylitis.

There are a few counts of this clonotype. The rearrangement uses TRBV29-1 and TRBJ1-4; 10 bases are a match to TRBD1. Losses at the gene ends were 7 bases for V and 8 bases for J; bases not matched to a gene: 7. The CDR3 spans 13 residues. CDR1 is SQVTM and CDR2 is ANQGSEA in the germline V gene. The CDR3 nucleotides read TGCAGCGCGGGACAGGGGTTTAGGGAAAAACTGTTTTTT. Translated: CSAGQGFREKLFF.

This clonotype was seen a few times. The chain uses TRBV15 and TRBJ2-1; 13 nucleotides line up with TRBD2. V lost 3 bases and J lost 0; bases outside the gene matches: 5. The germline V gene has CDR1 LNHNV and CDR2 YYDKDF (reference sequence). The CDR3 is 18 amino acids. CDR3: CATSSGLAGVYSYNEQFF. CDR3 sequence (DNA): TGTGCCACCAGCAGCGGACTAGCGGGAGTTTACTCCTACAATGAGCAGTTCTTC.

V gene TRBV4-3 combines with J gene TRBJ1-1; 8 bases align to TRBD1. The CDR3 covers 15 residues. Germline loops: CDR1 LGHNA, CDR2 YSLEER. V trimming: 3 bases; J trimming: 4 bases; junction bases outside the gene matches: 7. CDR3 nucleotide sequence: TGCGCCAGCAGCCAGGCCCAGGGGGCATTCACTGAAGCTTTCTTT. Its translation is CASSQAQGAFTEAFF.

This clonotype has ten or more counts. This chain connects TRBV20-1 to TRBJ2-5, with TRBD1 matching 9 bases. Germline assignment: CDR1 DFQATT and CDR2 SNEGSKA (reference sequence). Trimming cost V 4 bases and J 5 bases; bases outside gene matches: 2. The CDR3 spans 12 residues. The CDR3 bases are TGCAGTGCTATCGACAGGGGGGAGACCCAGTACTTC. The encoded protein is CSAIDRGETQYF.

This rearrangement joins TRBV2 to TRBJ2-2; D is unresolved. Germline lookup yields CDR1 SNHLY and CDR2 FYNNEI. The CDR3 loop spans 16 amino acids. Trimming removed 7 bases from V and 0 bases from J, with 15 bases in between. The CDR3 bases are TGTGCCAGCACCAAACAGAGTACCGCGAACACCGGGGAGCTGTTTTTT. Its translation: CASTKQSTANTGELFF.

There are many counts of this clonotype. The chain recombines TRBV7-6 with TRBJ2-1; 9 nucleotides align to TRBD2. After removal of 5 bases from V and 1 base from J, the junction contained 12 bases not matched to a gene. The CDR3 extends over 18 amino acids. Germline V gene data show CDR1 as SGHVS and CDR2 as FNYEAQ. CDR3 nucleotides: TGTGCCAGCAGCCTACCCTCAGCGGGGGGACGTTCCTACAATGAGCAGTTCTTC. This translates into CASSLPSAGGRSYNEQFF. The whole variable domain, remainder taken from reference TRBV7-6 and TRBJ2-1, is GAGVSQSPRYKVTKRGQDVALRCDPISGHVSLYWYRQALGQGPEFLTYFNYEAQQDKSGLPNDRFSAERPEGSISTLTIQRTEQRDSAMYRCASSLPSAGGRSYNEQFFGPGTRLTVL.

The sample holds many counts of this clonotype. The CDR3 is CASSLKTGDTEAFF. CDR3 DNA: TGCGCCAGCAGCTTAAAGACAGGGGACACTGAAGCTTTCTTT. The rearrangement links TRBV5-1 to TRBJ1-1; 8 nucleotides agree with TRBD1. Unmatched junction bases numbered 3, after V lost 2 bases and J lost 3 bases. Germline V lookup: CDR1 SGHRS, CDR2 YFSETQ. The CDR3 totals 14 residues.